This T cell receptor (beta chain) was sequenced in a study of metastatic and nonmetastatic thyroid tumors. Study-level background: Malignant and benign thyroid patients had repertoires compared in peripheral blood and tumor or nodule tissue. Study findings and constraints: For both blood and tumor, malignant thyroid tumors reportedly showed significantly higher TCR beta diversity than benign nodules did.

A remark on this clone: Its antigen is currently unknown. This may come from a read error, since a much larger clone is one base off. Other DNA variants within this sample encode the same CDR3.

Prior to thyroid surgery, none of the patients had received any treatment. Authors' methods: Clinicopathological groups differed in CDR3, with these differences serving to build a distant-metastasis classifier for papillary thyroid cancer. Using MiXCR, TCRdb reanalyzed the PCR reads. None of the V and J calls come from the authors' own analysis; TCRdb made them. The table records 35,000 to 45,000 clones, around 10% of them present only once. Sequenced sample: blood. This receptor was taken from a male donor with papillary thyroid cancer or a benign thyroid nodule (not recorded which). Some clones in this sample may be carry-over from other donors' samples.

Here the CDR3 DNA reads TGTGCCAGCAGCCTTGGTAACCTCGGGGCAGATACGCAGTATTTT. It yields the protein CASSLGNLGADTQYF. The chain joins TRBV11-2 to TRBJ2-3; D might be TRBD2 (5 bases). V lost 5 bases to trimming and J lost 4 bases, with 16 bases between them. CDR3 length: 15 residues. Germline loops: CDR1 SGHAT, CDR2 FQNNGV. The full variable domain, its missing parts supplied by reference TRBV11-2 and TRBJ2-3, is EAGVAQSPRYKIIEKRQSVAFWCNPISGHATLYWYQQILGQGPKLLIQFQNNGVVDDSQLPKDRFSAERLKGVDSTLKIQPAKLEDSAVYLCASSLGNLGADTQYFGPGTRLTVL.